The clone carrying this T cell receptor beta chain was seen many times. Its matching antigen is unknown. A second PCR of about 6 to 11 cycles used a sample-barcoded 5' primer and a J-beta primer mix. In TCRdb, the 5' RACE reads were re-called with MiXCR into one record per CDR3 protein. In the table there are 550,000 to 800,000 distinct CDR3 sequences, roughly 30% of which are singletons. Caucasian, healthy and from Russia, the donors were aged between about 6 and 90. The sample, about 9.2 milliliters of peripheral blood, was drawn from each donor. This sample is part of a study of blood T cells in healthy people across ages. Study results and limitations: Whereas aged donors had fewer naive CD4+ cells, long-lived donors had more of them and higher diversity. Any changes in expanded clonotypes were possibly confounded, as donor CMV status remained unknown.

The CDR3 totals 13 residues. CDR1 and CDR2 (germline): LGHNT, FRNRAP. Losses at the gene ends were 4 bases for V and 6 bases for J; bases not matched to a gene: 0. V and J are TRBV12-5 and TRBJ2-1; 10 bases align to TRBD1. The source material was blood. The TCR sequence derives from a woman of 80 years or more in good health. The CDR3 reads CASGWDRGNEQFF. The DNA for the CDR3 is TGTGCTAGTGGTTGGGACAGGGGCAATGAGCAGTTCTTC.